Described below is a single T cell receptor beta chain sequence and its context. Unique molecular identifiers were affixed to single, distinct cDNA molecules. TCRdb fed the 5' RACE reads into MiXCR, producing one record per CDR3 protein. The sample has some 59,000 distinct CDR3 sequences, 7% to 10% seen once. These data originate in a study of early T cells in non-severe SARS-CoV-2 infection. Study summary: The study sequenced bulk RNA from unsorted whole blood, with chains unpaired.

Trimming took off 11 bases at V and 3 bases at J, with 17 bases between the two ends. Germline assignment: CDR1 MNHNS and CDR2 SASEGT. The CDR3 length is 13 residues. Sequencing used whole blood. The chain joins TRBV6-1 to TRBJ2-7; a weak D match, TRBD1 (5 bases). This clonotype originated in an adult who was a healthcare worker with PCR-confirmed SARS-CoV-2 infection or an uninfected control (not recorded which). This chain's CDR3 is CASNGQGYYEQYF. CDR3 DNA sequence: TGTGCCTCGAACGGCCAGGGATACTACGAGCAGTACTTC.